The clone carrying this TCR beta chain was detected many times. TRAV- and TRBV-specific primers were used for first-strand cDNA, which covered alpha and beta chains. Amplification, which lasted 20 PCR cycles, used a constant-region primer and V-primer adapter to amplify TCRs. Using its own MiXCR run on the reads, TCRdb lists one record per CDR3 protein. Altogether tens of thousands of distinct CDR3 sequences are present, 15% to 20% being singletons, with the ten largest covering approximately 2.8%. As to time point: before trial treatment. This sample is drawn from a study of low-dose radiotherapy and immunotherapy resistance in tumors. Across the study: Cohort 2 was treated with 1 Gy per fraction every two weeks, amounting to 13 Gy across 26 weeks. Patients were treated with intravenous nivolumab at 240 mg every two weeks and were also dosed with ipilimumab at 1 mg/kg every six weeks.

V lost 3 bases and J lost 5, with 14 bases in between. The CDR3 is made up of 14 amino acids. Germline V CDR1 and CDR2: DFQATT, SNEGSKA (reference sequence). Material: PBMCs, obtained before treatment. The source of this sequence is a male donor with prostate cancer. The V and J genes are TRBV20-1 and TRBJ2-1; D might be TRBD2 (6 bases). The CDR3: CSARFPGRNNEQFF. CDR3 in DNA: TGCAGTGCTAGGTTCCCGGGGAGGAACAATGAGCAGTTCTTC.